This T cell receptor (beta chain) stems from a study of blood T cell repertoires in COVID-19. Background on the study: Researchers got acute and convalescent COVID-19 samples from the United States, Italy and Spain. PBMCs, B-cell-depleted T cells, or T cells provided the cDNA or gDNA that made up the material.

The J segment lost 2 bases and the V segment lost 2 bases, leaving 3 bases of the junction unmatched. This CDR3 is built from 15 residues. Germline V gene sequence: CDR1 LNHNV, CDR2 YYDKDF (reference sequence). The authors' processing: Using reference gene primer amplification, nucleated cell counts were estimated. Sequencing used immunoSEQ multiplex PCR; TCRdb keeps in-frame clones, though not all of them. The V and J calls and clone size are taken from that table; D and trimming were inferred from the DNA. In the table there are about 110,000 clones, less than 85% of which are singletons. J is TRBJ2-7 and V is TRBV15, with 10 bases that match TRBD1. Sequenced input: peripheral blood. The clonotype comes from a woman aged 55-70 years with acute or convalescent COVID-19. This CDR3 is CATSRQGQGPYEQYF. The CDR3 nucleotides are TGTGCCACCAGCAGACAGGGACAGGGGCCCTACGAGCAGTACTTC.